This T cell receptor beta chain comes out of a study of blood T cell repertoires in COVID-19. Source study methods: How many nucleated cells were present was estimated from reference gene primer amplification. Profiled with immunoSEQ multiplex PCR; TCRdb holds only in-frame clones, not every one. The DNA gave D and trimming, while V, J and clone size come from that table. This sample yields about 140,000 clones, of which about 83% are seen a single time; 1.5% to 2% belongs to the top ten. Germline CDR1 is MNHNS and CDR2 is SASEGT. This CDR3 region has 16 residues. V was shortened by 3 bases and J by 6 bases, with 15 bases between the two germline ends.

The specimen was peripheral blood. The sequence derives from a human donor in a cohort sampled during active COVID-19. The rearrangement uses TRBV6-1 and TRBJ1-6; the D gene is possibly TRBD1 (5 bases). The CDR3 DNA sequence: TGTGCCAGCAGTGAGGGGTATGGGGGGGGTAATTCACCCCTCCACTTT. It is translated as CASSEGYGGGNSPLHF.